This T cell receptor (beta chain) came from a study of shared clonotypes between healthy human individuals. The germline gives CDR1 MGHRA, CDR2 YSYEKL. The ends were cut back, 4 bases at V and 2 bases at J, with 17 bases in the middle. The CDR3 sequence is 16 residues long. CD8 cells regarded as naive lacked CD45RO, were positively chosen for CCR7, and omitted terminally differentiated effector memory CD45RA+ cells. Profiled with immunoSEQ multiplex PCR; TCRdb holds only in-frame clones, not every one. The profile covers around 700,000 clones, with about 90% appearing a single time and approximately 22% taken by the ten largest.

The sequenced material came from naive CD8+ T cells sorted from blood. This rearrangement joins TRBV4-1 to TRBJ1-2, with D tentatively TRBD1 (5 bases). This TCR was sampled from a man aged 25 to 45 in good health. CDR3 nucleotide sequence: TGCGCCAGCAGCCCCCCTTACGGGGGAGCCAACTATGGCTACACCTTC. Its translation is CASSPPYGGANYGYTF.